This T cell receptor beta chain was sequenced for a study of T-cell memory formation after mild COVID-19. Study-wide background: TCR clusters were mostly confined to one donor each.

TCRdb recomputed calls from the 5' RACE reads with MiXCR, one row per CDR3 protein. The sample carries 200,000 to 250,000 distinct CDR3 sequences, 15% recorded once. Trimming removed 0 bases at V and 5 bases at J, with 14 bases between. The CDR3 has 15 amino acids. Germline assignment: CDR1 SGHRS and CDR2 YFSETQ. The sequence was collected from an adult woman who had mild COVID-19 (a few samples of this study predate the infection). Cell type and time point are not known. Sequencing input: PBMCs or a T cell subset sorted from them (not recorded which). V and J are TRBV5-1 and TRBJ1-1; D perhaps matches TRBD1 (5 bases). The CDR3 region is CASSLELRGRTEAFF. In nucleotides, the CDR3 is TGCGCCAGCAGCTTGGAGCTCCGGGGGAGGACTGAAGCTTTCTTT.